This entry lists 28 T cell receptor beta chains sequenced from one sample in a study of OX40 agonist ivuxolimab in advanced cancers. Using immunoSEQ multiplex PCR, the repertoire was profiled, and TCRdb retains in-frame clones only, with some absent. The sample shows 45,000 to 55,000 clones, about 88% of them seen only once. The sequences come from CD4+ or CD8+ T cells sorted from blood, collected in a trial of the OX40 agonist ivuxolimab. All receptors come from an adult with an advanced solid tumor such as melanoma, head and neck, liver or kidney cancer.

This clone was observed a few times. The V and J genes are TRBV29-1 and TRBJ2-7, with 14 positions matching TRBD2. This CDR3 has 14 residues. The junction had 7 bases not matched to a gene; V was cut back by 4 bases and J by 8 bases. CDR1 is SQVTM, CDR2 ANQGSEA, per germline. The CDR3: CSVGGTSGRRKQYF. In DNA form, the CDR3 reads TGCAGCGTTGGTGGGACTAGCGGGAGAAGGAAGCAGTACTTC.

This chain links TRBV14 with TRBJ2-5; 9 bases agree with TRBD1. The CDR3 runs to 14 residues. CDR1 is SGHDN, CDR2 FVKESK, per germline. The V and J ends lost 4 bases and 4 bases, in that order; junction bases with no gene match: 4. Here the CDR3 DNA reads TGTGCCAGCAGCCTCGGACAGGGGCGAGAGACCCAGTACTTC. Translating gives CASSLGQGRETQYF.

The gene calls are TRBV30 and TRBJ1-2; the match to TRBD1 covers 8 bases. V gave up 1 base and J gave up 6 bases; unmatched junction bases: 10. Germline values: CDR1 GTSNPN, CDR2 SVGIG (reference sequence). This CDR3 has 15 amino acids. CDR3 residues: CAWSGGPGGFNGYTF. The CDR3 nucleotides are TGTGCCTGGAGTGGAGGGCCAGGGGGCTTCAATGGCTACACCTTC.

The chain links TRBV7-9 to TRBJ2-2, with D possibly matching TRBD1 (5 bases). This CDR3 is 13 amino acids long. Per the germline V gene, CDR1 is SEHNR and CDR2 is FQNEAQ (reference sequence). The V end was cut by 6 bases, the J end by 8 bases, with 13 bases between. The CDR3, as DNA: TGTGCCAGCAGTCCTCAGGGCGCAGGGGAGCTGTTTTTT. Protein product: CASSPQGAGELFF.

The V call is TRBV19, the J call TRBJ1-1; 8 nucleotides match TRBD1. With 7 bases clipped from V and 7 bases from J, the junction kept 8 bases outside the gene matches. In germline, CDR1 is LNHDA, CDR2 SQIVND (reference sequence). This CDR3 spans 13 amino acids. The CDR3 DNA reads TGTGCCAGTAACCCCCAGGGGGCTAGTGAAGCTTTCTTT. It translates to CASNPQGASEAFF.

The chain employs TRBV5-1 and TRBJ2-3; 11 nucleotides match TRBD2. The CDR3 runs to 16 residues. Germline values: CDR1 SGHRS, CDR2 YFSETQ. Losses at the gene ends were 3 bases for V and 4 bases for J; bases not matched to a gene: 7. CDR3 protein: CASSSLAGGGADTQYF. CDR3 nucleotides: TGCGCCAGCAGCTCGCTAGCGGGAGGAGGGGCAGATACGCAGTATTTT.

The CDR3 sequence: CASSFLNRGKNYGYTF. In DNA, the CDR3 is TGTGCCAGCAGTTTCCTTAACAGGGGGAAAAACTATGGCTACACCTTC. The chain links TRBV27 to TRBJ1-2; 8 bases map to TRBD1. Trimming cost V 3 bases and J 2 bases; bases outside gene matches: 8. Germline V CDR1 and CDR2: MNHEY, SMNVEV (reference sequence). The CDR3 is made up of 16 amino acids.

This sequence joins TRBV7-3 and TRBJ2-3; 7 nucleotides line up with TRBD1. The V gene end was trimmed by 5 bases and the J gene end by 0 bases; junction bases not matched to a gene: 5. The CDR3 spans 15 residues. The germline V gene encodes CDR1 SGHTA and CDR2 FQGTGA. The CDR3 nucleotides read TGTGCCAGCAGCCGGGACAGCACTAGCACAGATACGCAGTATTTT. It specifies CASSRDSTSTDTQYF.

This chain uses TRBV6-1 with TRBJ2-7; D may be TRBD1 (5 bases). V was shortened by 0 bases and J by 0 bases, with 12 bases between the two germline ends. The CDR3 is made up of 16 amino acids. The V gene's germline CDR1 is MNHNS and CDR2 SASEGT. The CDR3 DNA reads as TGTGCCAGCAGTGAAGCGCGGACAAGGAGCTCCTACGAGCAGTACTTC. Amino acids: CASSEARTRSSYEQYF.

This clone appeared a few times. The sample contains more than one DNA sequence encoding this CDR3. The chain couples TRBV5-6 to TRBJ1-4, with D perhaps matching TRBD1 (5 bases). Germline-derived CDR1 and CDR2 are SGHDT and YYEEEE. CDR3 length: 14 amino acids. Trimming pared 6 bases from V and 4 bases from J, leaving 13 bases between. Here the CDR3 DNA reads TGTGCCAGCACCGAGGGAGGGGTTAATGAAAAACTGTTTTTT. It translates to CASTEGGVNEKLFF.

This clone was counted a few times. CDR3 region: CASSERLSGKSYEQYF. The CDR3 region has the DNA TGCGCCAGCAGCGAAAGATTAAGCGGGAAGAGCTACGAGCAGTACTTC. V and J are TRBV5-1 and TRBJ2-7; 7 positions match TRBD2. The germline CDR1 and CDR2 sequences are SGHRS and YFSETQ. This CDR3 region has 16 residues. V trimming: 4 bases; J trimming: 3 bases; junction bases outside the gene matches: 13.

The chain recombines TRBV7-2 with TRBJ2-7, with TRBD2 matching 16 bases. The CDR3 is 15 amino acids. J was trimmed by 7 bases and V by 5 bases; bases with no gene match: 5. Germline V gene data show CDR1 as SGHTA and CDR2 as FQGNSA. CDR3 protein: CASSGPGLAGGEQYF. CDR3 in DNA: TGTGCCAGCAGCGGCCCGGGACTAGCGGGGGGGGAGCAGTACTTC. Using reference TRBV7-2 and TRBJ2-7 for the parts outside the CDR3, the full variable domain is GAGVSQSPSNKVTEKGKDVELRCDPISGHTALYWYRQSLGQGLEFLIYFQGNSAPDKSGLPSDRFSAERTGGSVSTLTIQRTQQEDSAVYLCASSGPGLAGGEQYFGPGTRLTVT.

This chain uses TRBV6-4 with TRBJ2-2, with D hard to call. This CDR3 comprises 13 residues. V was clipped by 4 bases and J by 0 bases, with 3 bases between them. The germline CDR1 and CDR2 sequences are MRHNA and SNTAGT. The CDR3 protein is CASSAPNTGELFF. The CDR3 DNA sequence: TGTGCCAGCAGTGCCCCGAACACCGGGGAGCTGTTTTTT.

This clone was observed a single time. V usage is TRBV4-3 and J usage is TRBJ2-1; D unclear. This CDR3 is built from 15 residues. Deletions cut 4 bases from V and 3 bases from J, with 13 bases between. Germline CDR1 is LGHNA and CDR2 is YSLEER. The CDR3 DNA reads TGCGCCAGCAGCCCACGATCCCCGGGCTACAATGAGCAGTTCTTC. Translated: CASSPRSPGYNEQFF.

The V call is TRBV19, the J call TRBJ2-1; unclear D gene. The CDR3 loop spans 11 amino acids. V dropped 6 bases and J dropped 4 bases, with 4 bases sitting between them. Germline CDR1 LNHDA, CDR2 SQIVND (reference sequence). The DNA for the CDR3 is TGTGCCAGTAGAACATACAATGAGCAGTTCTTC. It specifies CASRTYNEQFF.

The chain uses TRBV5-3 and TRBJ1-5; D remains unclear. TRBV5-3 is known as an ORF, though its function is uncertain. The V and J ends lost 6 bases and 0 bases respectively, with 13 bases between them. This CDR3 region has 15 residues. CDR3 nucleotides: TGTGCCAGAAACCATCGTTCGTATAGCAATCAGCCCCAGCATTTT. This codes for CARNHRSYSNQPQHF.

This chain uses TRBV27 with TRBJ1-1; D is possibly TRBD1 (6 bases). Deletions cut 6 bases from V and 4 bases from J, with 15 bases between. The germline V gene encodes CDR1 MNHEY and CDR2 SMNVEV (reference sequence). The CDR3 covers 14 residues. CDR3 coding DNA: TGTGCCAGCAGGAGACAGGTTGAGACCACTGAAGCTTTCTTT. It codes for CASRRQVETTEAFF.

The rearrangement uses TRBV4-1 and TRBJ1-1; a weak D match, TRBD1 (6 bases). CDR3 size: 15 residues. V gave up 3 bases and J gave up 3 bases, with 14 bases separating them. Germline loops: CDR1 MGHRA, CDR2 YSYEKL. The CDR3 is CASSQGWGPYTEAFF. In nucleotides, the CDR3 is TGCGCCAGCAGCCAGGGATGGGGGCCGTACACTGAAGCTTTCTTT.

V usage is TRBV9 and J usage is TRBJ2-7, with TRBD2 matching over 8 bases. Germline CDR1 SGDLS, CDR2 YYNGEE. The CDR3 spans 14 residues. V shed 2 bases and J 6 bases; nucleotides not matched to a gene: 7. CDR3 nucleotide sequence: TGTGCCAGCAGCGTGCTAGCGGGCGACGGCGAGCAGTACTTC. Translated, it gives CASSVLAGDGEQYF.

Only a few counts were recorded for this clone. The chain employs TRBV6-1 and TRBJ2-7; no clear D. The CDR3 is made up of 13 amino acids. Trimming took 4 bases from V and 3 from J, leaving 10 bases between them. The germline V gene has CDR1 MNHNS and CDR2 SASEGT. The CDR3 bases are TGTGCCAGCAGTGGAGGAGACGGCTACGAGCAGTACTTC. It specifies CASSGGDGYEQYF.

On this clone: Germline is not matched at one junction end, which may reflect a read error. J is TRBJ2-3 and V is TRBV11-3; D gene ambiguous. The germline V gene encodes CDR1 SGHNT and CDR2 YENEEA. CDR3 length: 13 amino acids. The CDR3 coding sequence is TGTGCCAGCAGCTTGACAAGCACGGATACGCAGTATTTT. Residues: CASSLTSTDTQYF.

The V gene is TRBV5-4, the J gene TRBJ2-5; maybe TRBD2 (5 bases). Trimming removed 4 bases at V and 5 bases at J, with 12 bases between. The CDR3 length is 13 residues. Germline CDR1 reads SGHNT; CDR2 reads YYREEE (reference sequence). Here the CDR3 DNA reads TGTGCCAGCAGCGTAAGCGGTGAGGAGACCCAGTACTTC. Its protein product is CASSVSGEETQYF. The full variable domain, its missing parts supplied by reference TRBV5-4 and TRBJ2-5, is ETGVTQSPTHLIKTRGQQVTLRCSSQSGHNTVSWYQQALGQGPQFIFQYYREEENGRGNFPPRFSGLQFPNYSSELNVNALELDDSALYLCASSVSGEETQYFGPGTRLLVL.

About this clone itself: Other DNA sequences in this sample translate to the same CDR3. This chain uses TRBV6-1 with TRBJ1-3; D gene uncertain. Per the germline V gene, CDR1 is MNHNS and CDR2 is SASEGT. This CDR3 has 14 residues. Trimming pared 6 bases from V and 0 bases from J, leaving 9 bases between. The CDR3 spells CASRGFSSGNTIYF. The CDR3 region has the DNA TGTGCCAGCAGGGGCTTCAGCTCTGGAAACACCATATATTTT.

The chain uses TRBV6-1 and TRBJ2-1; D is possibly TRBD2 (6 bases). V was pared by 7 bases and J by 1 base, with 14 bases between. CDR3 length: 15 amino acids. Germline V lookup: CDR1 MNHNS, CDR2 SASEGT. The CDR3 reads CASTEQEGSYNEQFF. The CDR3 DNA reads TGTGCCAGCACCGAGCAGGAGGGGTCCTACAATGAGCAGTTCTTC.

The rearrangement uses TRBV7-9 and TRBJ2-3; 7 nucleotides line up with TRBD2. The V gene's germline CDR1 is SEHNR and CDR2 FQNEAQ (reference sequence). CDR3 length: 15 residues. The V segment lost 2 bases and the J segment 3 bases; nucleotides outside the gene matches: 5. As DNA, the CDR3 is TGTGCCAGCAGCTTAATCAGCGGGGCTACAGATACGCAGTATTTT. Its protein is CASSLISGATDTQYF.

The count of this clone is one. V usage is TRBV5-4 and J usage is TRBJ2-5; 11 bases fit TRBD1. V lost 0 bases and J lost 5; bases outside the gene matches: 6. From germline, CDR1 is SGHNT and CDR2 YYREEE (reference sequence). CDR3 length: 16 residues. For the CDR3, the DNA is TGTGCCAGCAGCTTGGAATTGGACAGGGGGCGGGAGACCCAGTACTTC. Translated: CASSLELDRGRETQYF. Full variable domain (missing parts from reference TRBV5-4 and TRBJ2-5): ETGVTQSPTHLIKTRGQQVTLRCSSQSGHNTVSWYQQALGQGPQFIFQYYREEENGRGNFPPRFSGLQFPNYSSELNVNALELDDSALYLCASSLELDRGRETQYFGPGTRLLVL.

This chain connects TRBV29-1 to TRBJ1-1, with a tentative D call TRBD1 (6 bases). Per the germline V gene, CDR1 is SQVTM and CDR2 is ANQGSEA. There are 14 residues in the CDR3. The germline V and J ends were trimmed by 1 base and 1 base, with 10 bases remaining between them. CDR3 DNA: TGCAGCGTTGAAGTGGGGGCCGGGAACACTGAAGCTTTCTTT. Translation: CSVEVGAGNTEAFF.

Concerning this clone itself: Germline and junction disagree at one end, which may indicate a read error. V usage is TRBV7-7 and J usage is TRBJ2-2; TRBD1 agrees at 11 bases. Germline V gives CDR1 SSHAT, CDR2 FNYEAQ (reference sequence). CDR3 length: 15 amino acids. The CDR3 loop is CASSFGQGATGELFF. As DNA, the CDR3 is TGTGCTAGCAGCTTTGGACAGGGGGCTACCGGGGAGCTGTTTTTT.